This section outlines one T cell receptor (beta chain) sequence together with its context. Its matching antigen is unknown. The PCR contained 60 Vbeta and 13 Jbeta primers. The repertoire was sequenced with immunoSEQ multiplex PCR; TCRdb's copy has only in-frame clones and lacks some. The sample consists of about 150,000 clones, less than 85% of them appearing once. Germline-derived CDR1 and CDR2 are KGHSH and LQKENI. The CDR3 runs 14 residues. Trimming shortened V by 6 bases and J by 1 base, and 9 bases separated the two germline ends. The data were obtained in a study of cytomegalovirus exposure and HLA in healthy donors. Study-level points and caveats: In a later analysis, a genetic analysis reported fewer productive-TCR N-insertions in an Asian-associated ancestry cluster than the cohort average.

The sequenced material came from PBMCs. The sequence derives from a woman aged 55-70 years in good health and CMV-seropositive. This chain joins TRBV18 and TRBJ1-4, with TRBD1 as a possible D gene (6 bases). The CDR3: CASSWTETNEKLFF. CDR3 nucleotides: TGTGCCAGCTCCTGGACAGAAACTAATGAAAAACTGTTTTTT.